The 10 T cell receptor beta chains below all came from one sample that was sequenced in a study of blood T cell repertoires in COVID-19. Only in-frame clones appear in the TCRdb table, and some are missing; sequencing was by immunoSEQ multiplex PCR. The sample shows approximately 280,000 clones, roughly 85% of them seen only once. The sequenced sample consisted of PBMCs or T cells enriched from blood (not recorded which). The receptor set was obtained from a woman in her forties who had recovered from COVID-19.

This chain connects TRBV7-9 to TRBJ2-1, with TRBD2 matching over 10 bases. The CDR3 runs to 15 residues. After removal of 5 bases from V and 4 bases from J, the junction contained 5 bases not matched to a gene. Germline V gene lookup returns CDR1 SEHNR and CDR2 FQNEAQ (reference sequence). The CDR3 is CASSKREGSYNEQFF. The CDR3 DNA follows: TGTGCCAGCAGCAAGCGGGAGGGGAGTTACAATGAGCAGTTCTTC. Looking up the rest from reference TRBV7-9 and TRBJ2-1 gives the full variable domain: DTGVSQNPRHKITKRGQNVTFRCDPISEHNRLYWYRQTLGQGPEFLTYFQNEAQLEKSRLLSDRFSAERPKGSFSTLEIQRTEQGDSAMYLCASSKREGSYNEQFFGPGTRLTVL.

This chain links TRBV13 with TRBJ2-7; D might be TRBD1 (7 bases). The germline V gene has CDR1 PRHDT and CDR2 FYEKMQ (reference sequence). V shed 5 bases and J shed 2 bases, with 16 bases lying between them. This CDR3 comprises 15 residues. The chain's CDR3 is CASSLAGQSTYEQYF. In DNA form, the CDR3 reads TGTGCCAGCAGCCTCGCGGGACAGAGTACCTACGAGCAGTACTTC.

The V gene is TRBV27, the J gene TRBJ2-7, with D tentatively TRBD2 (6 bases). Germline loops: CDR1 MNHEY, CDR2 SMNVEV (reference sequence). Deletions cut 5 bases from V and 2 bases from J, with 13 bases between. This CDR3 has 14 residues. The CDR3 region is CASSRSSEPYEQYF. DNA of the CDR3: TGTGCCAGCAGTCGATCTAGCGAACCCTACGAGCAGTACTTC.

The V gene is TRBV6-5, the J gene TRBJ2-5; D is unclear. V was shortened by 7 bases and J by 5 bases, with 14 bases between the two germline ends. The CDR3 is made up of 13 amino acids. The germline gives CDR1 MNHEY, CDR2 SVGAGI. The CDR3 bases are TGTGCCAGCATGTTGACTTATAAGGAGACCCAGTACTTC. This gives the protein CASMLTYKETQYF.

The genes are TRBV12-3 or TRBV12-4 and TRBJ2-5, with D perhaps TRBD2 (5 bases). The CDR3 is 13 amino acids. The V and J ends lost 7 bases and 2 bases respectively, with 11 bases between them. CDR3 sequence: CASIDRGQETQYF. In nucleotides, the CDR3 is TGTGCCAGCATTGACCGCGGGCAAGAGACCCAGTACTTC.

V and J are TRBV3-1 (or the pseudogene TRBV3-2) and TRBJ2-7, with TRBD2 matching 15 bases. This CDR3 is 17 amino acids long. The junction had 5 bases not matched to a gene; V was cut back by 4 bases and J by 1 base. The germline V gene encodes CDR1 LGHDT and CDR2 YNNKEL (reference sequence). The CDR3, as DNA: TGTGCCAGCAGCCTCGGGACTAGCGGGAGGATATCCTACGAGCAGTACTTC. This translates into CASSLGTSGRISYEQYF.

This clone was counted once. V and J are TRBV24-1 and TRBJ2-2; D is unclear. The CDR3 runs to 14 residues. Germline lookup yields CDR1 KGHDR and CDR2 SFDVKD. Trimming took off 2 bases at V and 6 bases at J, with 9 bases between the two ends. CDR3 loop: CATSDSTSPGELFF. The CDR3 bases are TGTGCCACCAGTGATTCGACAAGCCCCGGGGAGCTGTTTTTT.

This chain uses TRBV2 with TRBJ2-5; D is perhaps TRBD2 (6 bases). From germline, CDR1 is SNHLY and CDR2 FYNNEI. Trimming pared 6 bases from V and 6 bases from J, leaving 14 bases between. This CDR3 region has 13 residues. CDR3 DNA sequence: TGTGCCAGCAGGGACGGGAGTGCCCAGACCCAGTACTTC. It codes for CASRDGSAQTQYF. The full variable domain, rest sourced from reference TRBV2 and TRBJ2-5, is EPEVTQTPSHQVTQMGQEVILRCVPISNHLYFYWYRQILGQKVEFLVSFYNNEISEKSEIFDDQFSVERPDGSNFTLKIRSTKLEDSAMYFCASRDGSAQTQYFGPGTRLLVL.

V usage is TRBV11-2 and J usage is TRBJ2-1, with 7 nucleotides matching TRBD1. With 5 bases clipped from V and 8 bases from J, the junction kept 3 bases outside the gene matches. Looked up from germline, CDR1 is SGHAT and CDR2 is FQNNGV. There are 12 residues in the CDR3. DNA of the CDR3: TGTGCCAGCAGCCGGACAGGTCATGAGCAGTTCTTC. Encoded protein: CASSRTGHEQFF.

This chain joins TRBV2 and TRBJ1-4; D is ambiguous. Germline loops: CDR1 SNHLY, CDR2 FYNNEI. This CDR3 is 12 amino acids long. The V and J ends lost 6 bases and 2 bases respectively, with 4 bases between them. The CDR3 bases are TGTGCCAGCAGACAGACTAATGAAAAACTGTTTTTT. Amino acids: CASRQTNEKLFF.